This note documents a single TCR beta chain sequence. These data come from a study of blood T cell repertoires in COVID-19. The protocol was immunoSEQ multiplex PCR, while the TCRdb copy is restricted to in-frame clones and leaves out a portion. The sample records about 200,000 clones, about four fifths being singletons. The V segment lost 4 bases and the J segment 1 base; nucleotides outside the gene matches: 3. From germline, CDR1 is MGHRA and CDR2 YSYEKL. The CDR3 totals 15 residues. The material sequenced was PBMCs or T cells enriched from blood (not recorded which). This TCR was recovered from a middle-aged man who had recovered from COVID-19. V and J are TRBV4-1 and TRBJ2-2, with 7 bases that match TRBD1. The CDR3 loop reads CASSPTGRNTGELFF. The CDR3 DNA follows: TGCGCCAGCAGCCCGACAGGGAGGAACACCGGGGAGCTGTTTTTT.